The 10 T cell receptor beta chains in this list originate from one sample, sequenced in a study of identical twins. MiXCR, run by TCRdb on the 5' RACE reads, gives a single entry per CDR3 protein. This sample has 700,000 or so distinct CDR3 sequences; over 8.5% occur once, and the top ten carry around 0.95%. The sample was also reused in another study, on yellow fever vaccine responses in identical twins.

Sequencing used PBMCs. These receptors were taken from a woman between 18 and 29 years old in good health.

The sample holds a few counts of this clonotype. The chain has TRBV7-6 and TRBJ2-5, with unresolved D. Trimming shortened V by 4 bases and J by 5 bases, and 17 bases separated the two germline ends. The V gene's germline CDR1 is SGHVS and CDR2 FNYEAQ. This CDR3 contains 15 residues. This chain's CDR3 is CASSSPWAVGETQYF. CDR3 bases: TGTGCCAGCAGCTCCCCATGGGCGGTTGGGGAGACCCAGTACTTC. The variable domain in full, with the rest retrieved from reference TRBV7-6 and TRBJ2-5, is GAGVSQSPRYKVTKRGQDVALRCDPISGHVSLYWYRQALGQGPEFLTYFNYEAQQDKSGLPNDRFSAERPEGSISTLTIQRTEQRDSAMYRCASSSPWAVGETQYFGPGTRLLVL.

J is TRBJ2-7 and V is TRBV29-1, with TRBD1 identical over 10 bases. The V segment lost 6 bases and the J segment 4 bases; nucleotides outside the gene matches: 6. This CDR3 is 13 amino acids long. The V gene's germline CDR1 is SQVTM and CDR2 ANQGSEA. Here the CDR3 reads CSVGQGGSYEQYF. In DNA, the CDR3 is TGCAGCGTAGGACAGGGGGGCTCGTACGAGCAGTACTTC.

This clonotype was picked up many times. The chain couples TRBV27 to TRBJ2-3; 7 bases align to TRBD1. CDR3 length: 15 residues. V was clipped by 2 bases and J by 4 bases; unmatched bases: 6. From germline, CDR1 is MNHEY and CDR2 SMNVEV (reference sequence). CDR3 amino acids: CASSLQTGLADTQYF. CDR3 sequence (DNA): TGTGCCAGCAGTTTACAGACAGGGTTGGCAGATACGCAGTATTTT.

This clonotype was seen a few times. This chain's CDR3 is CASGRQEQYF. The CDR3 DNA reads TGTGCCAGCGGTAGACAGGAGCAGTACTTC. The chain couples TRBV7-9 to TRBJ2-7; possible D gene TRBD1, 5 bases. Trimming removed 8 bases from V and 7 bases from J, with 9 bases in between. The CDR3 runs to 10 residues. Germline values: CDR1 SEHNR, CDR2 FQNEAQ (reference sequence).

J is TRBJ2-5 and V is TRBV20-1, with 9 bases fitting TRBD1. Germline V gives CDR1 DFQATT, CDR2 SNEGSKA (reference sequence). V was pared by 5 bases and J by 0 bases, with 7 bases of the junction left unmatched. CDR3 length: 15 amino acids. CDR3 residues: CSAWVGTGNQETQYF. In DNA, the CDR3 is TGCAGTGCTTGGGTGGGGACAGGGAACCAAGAGACCCAGTACTTC.

In this sample, this clonotype turned up a few times. J is TRBJ1-5 and V is TRBV16, with D tentatively TRBD1 (6 bases). The V and J ends lost 1 base and 2 bases respectively, with 12 bases between them. Germline V CDR1 and CDR2: KGHSY, FQNENV. This CDR3 comprises 16 residues. This chain's CDR3 is CASSQYSGGRNQPQHF. The CDR3 DNA reads as TGTGCCAGCAGCCAATACTCGGGGGGGCGCAATCAGCCCCAGCATTTT.

This clonotype was found many times. The V and J genes are TRBV12-3 or TRBV12-4 and TRBJ2-3; 12 bases are shared with TRBD2. The CDR3 runs 15 residues. Trimming removed 4 bases from V and 6 bases from J; junction bases left unmatched: 5. DNA of the CDR3: TGTGCCAGCAGTTCTAGCGGGGGGGCCAAGGATACGCAGTATTTT. Translation gives CASSSSGGAKDTQYF.

The chain uses TRBV7-9 and TRBJ1-3; D unresolved. This CDR3 is built from 12 residues. Germline V gene sequence: CDR1 SEHNR, CDR2 FQNEAQ (reference sequence). Trimming pared 5 bases from V and 4 bases from J, leaving 6 bases between. The CDR3 protein is CASSPKGNTIYF. CDR3 in DNA: TGTGCCAGCAGCCCTAAAGGAAACACCATATATTTT.

This clonotype was detected only a few times. The chain employs TRBV6-5 and TRBJ2-3; D unclear. CDR3 length: 14 amino acids. Germline V gene data show CDR1 as MNHEY and CDR2 as SVGAGI. V lost 0 bases and J lost 6, with 10 bases in between. Here the CDR3 reads CASSYSISRDTQYF. CDR3 coding DNA: TGTGCCAGCAGTTACTCGATTTCCAGGGATACGCAGTATTTT.

This clonotype has ten or more counts. The genes are TRBV3-1 and TRBJ2-4; tentatively, D is TRBD1 or TRBD2 (5 bases each). V gave up 5 bases and J gave up 5 bases, with 13 bases separating them. This CDR3 contains 14 residues. CDR1 LGHDT and CDR2 YNNKEL come from the germline V gene (reference sequence). The CDR3 region has the DNA TGTGCCAGCAGCTTCTCGGGGCAAGAAAACATTCAGTACTTC. Its protein product is CASSFSGQENIQYF.